These 24 T cell receptor beta chains share one sample of origin, sequenced in a study of CD8 T cells in Susac syndrome. Random hexamers were used to reverse transcribe an amount of roughly 0.5 to 1 ug RNA. TCRdb fed the immunoSEQ multiplex PCR reads into MiXCR, producing one record per CDR3 protein. The data contain approximately 150,000 distinct CDR3 sequences, around 80% of them singletons. Sequenced material: CD8+ T cells from PBMCs. The receptors derive from a human donor with multiple sclerosis.

V is TRBV3-1 and J is TRBJ1-6; no reliable D call. The CDR3 is 13 amino acids. CDR1 LGHDT and CDR2 YNNKEL come from the germline V gene (reference sequence). V was trimmed by 10 bases and J by 8 bases, leaving 15 bases between them. CDR3 sequence reads: CATRASRDSPLHF. CDR3 DNA sequence: TGTGCCACCCGGGCCAGTAGGGATTCACCCCTCCACTTT.

This chain uses TRBV4-1 with TRBJ2-7; 9 bases align to TRBD1. This CDR3 has 14 amino acids. Germline loops: CDR1 MGHRA, CDR2 YSYEKL. V was clipped by 4 bases and J by 0 bases; unmatched bases: 1. The CDR3 spells CASSLGQGSYEQYV. DNA for the CDR3: TGCGCCAGCAGCCTGGGACAGGGCTCCTACGAGCAGTACGTC.

CDR3 bases: TGTGCCAGCAGCTCCACGGACAGGGCAAGCTACGAGCAGTACTTC. Its translation: CASSSTDRASYEQYF. This chain uses TRBV7-9 with TRBJ2-7, with 8 bases lining up with TRBD1. The CDR3 spans 15 residues. Germline CDR1 is SEHNR and CDR2 is FQNEAQ (reference sequence). V lost 4 bases to trimming and J lost 3 bases; unmatched junction nucleotides: 8.

V is TRBV6-2 or TRBV6-3 and J is TRBJ1-2; D gene uncertain. This CDR3 comprises 11 residues. V was cut by 6 bases and J by 6 bases, with 8 bases left in between. Germline V gene sequence: CDR1 MNHEY, CDR2 SVGEGT. CDR3 nucleotides: TGTGCCAGCAGCCGGGGAGATGGCTACACCTTC. This encodes CASSRGDGYTF.

This chain joins TRBV6-1 and TRBJ2-7, with 7 positions matching TRBD1. This CDR3 has 13 amino acids. Germline CDR1 reads MNHNS; CDR2 reads SASEGT. V gave up 7 bases and J gave up 2 bases; unmatched junction bases: 5. This CDR3 reads CASKTGQTYEQYF. The CDR3 DNA is TGTGCCAGCAAAACGGGACAGACCTACGAGCAGTACTTC.

The J gene is TRBJ1-1, the V gene TRBV5-1; D gene uncertain. There are 16 residues in the CDR3. The germline V gene has CDR1 SGHRS and CDR2 YFSETQ. Trimming stripped 0 bases from V and 3 bases from J, with 15 bases between. The CDR3 nucleotides are TGCGCCAGCAGCTTGGCCTCGGGTGGAACCGACACTGAAGCTTTCTTT. This translates into CASSLASGGTDTEAFF.

As regards this clonotype: Here the CDR3 omits its conserved ending phenylalanine or tryptophan, so a read error is the likely source. This chain joins TRBV28 and TRBJ2-5; unclear D gene. V was pared by 3 bases and J by 5 bases, with 10 bases between. Germline V gene data show CDR1 as MDHEN and CDR2 as SYDVKM. The CDR3 loop spans 13 amino acids. The CDR3 protein is CASSFSSGETQYL. Here the CDR3 DNA reads TGTGCCAGCAGTTTTTCGTCCGGGGAGACCCAGTACCTC.

The V gene is TRBV20-1, the J gene TRBJ1-2; D call uncertain. The germline gives CDR1 DFQATT, CDR2 SNEGSKA (reference sequence). Between the trimmed V and J ends, which lost 0 bases and 4 bases, there was a span of 24 bases. The CDR3 is made up of 18 amino acids. Here the CDR3 reads CSARDWDTAAIQGYGYTF. CDR3 DNA sequence: TGCAGTGCTAGAGATTGGGATACGGCCGCGATCCAAGGCTATGGCTACACCTTC.

The gene calls are TRBV10-3 and TRBJ1-1; D ambiguous. The V end was cut by 7 bases, the J end by 0 bases, with 9 bases between. The CDR3 has 13 residues. CDR1 is ENHRY and CDR2 is SYGVKD in the germline V gene. The chain's CDR3 is CAINSLLNTEAFF. As DNA, the CDR3 is TGTGCCATCAACTCTCTCTTGAACACTGAAGCTTTCTTT.

The CDR3 DNA sequence: TGTGCCAGCAGCTTAATAGGGAGCGCTGAAGCTTTCTTT. Encoded protein: CASSLIGSAEAFF. V and J are TRBV13 and TRBJ1-1; D gene uncertain. The germline V and J ends were trimmed by 2 bases and 6 bases, with 10 bases remaining between them. CDR3 length equals 13 residues. Looked up from germline, CDR1 is PRHDT and CDR2 is FYEKMQ (reference sequence).

V gene TRBV7-9 combines with J gene TRBJ2-1; D is unclear. Trimming took 7 bases from V and 2 from J, leaving 12 bases between them. Germline CDR1 reads SEHNR; CDR2 reads FQNEAQ (reference sequence). The CDR3 consists of 14 residues. CDR3 sequence reads: CASNGLIAYNEQFF. Here the CDR3 DNA reads TGTGCCAGCAACGGTTTAATCGCCTACAATGAGCAGTTCTTC.

V is TRBV12-3 or TRBV12-4 and J is TRBJ1-2; D uncertain. V lost 0 bases and J lost 8, with 13 bases in between. The CDR3 is 14 amino acids. In DNA form, the CDR3 reads TGTGCCAGCAGTTTAGCTCCCGGAGGAAGCGGCTACACCTTC. Translation: CASSLAPGGSGYTF.

This clonotype was detected only a few times. This chain joins TRBV5-5 and TRBJ1-1; D is possibly TRBD1 (5 bases). This CDR3 contains 13 residues. The V gene's germline CDR1 is SGHKS and CDR2 YYEKEE (reference sequence). V lost 2 bases and J 4 bases, leaving 9 bases between the germline ends. This CDR3 reads CASSFWGGTEAFF. The CDR3 region has the DNA TGTGCCAGCAGCTTTTGGGGGGGCACTGAAGCTTTCTTT.

The chain joins TRBV28 to TRBJ2-5; 7 positions match TRBD1. The ends lost 8 bases at V and 5 bases at J; junction bases unmatched: 11. This CDR3 is 14 amino acids long. The germline CDR1 and CDR2 sequences are MDHEN and SYDVKM. The CDR3 DNA reads as TGTGCCAGCTTTTCAGGGGGTGACTGGGAGACCCAGTACTTC. It translates to CASFSGGDWETQYF.

The chain combines TRBV9 with TRBJ2-3; D unresolved. Trimming took off 0 bases at V and 2 bases at J, with 10 bases between the two ends. The CDR3 loop spans 15 amino acids. Germline CDR1 reads SGDLS; CDR2 reads YYNGEE. In DNA, the CDR3 is TGTGCCAGCAGCGTAGCTGTTGACTCCACAGATACGCAGTATTTT. It is translated as CASSVAVDSTDTQYF. Full variable domain (missing parts from reference TRBV9 and TRBJ2-3): DSGVTQTPKHLITATGQRVTLRCSPRSGDLSVYWYQQSLDQGLQFLIQYYNGEERAKGNILERFSAQQFPDLHSELNLSSLELGDSALYFCASSVAVDSTDTQYFGPGTRLTVL.

This chain links TRBV19 with TRBJ1-5, with D unclear. The germline gives CDR1 LNHDA, CDR2 SQIVND (reference sequence). The length of the CDR3 is 13 residues. The V end lost 7 bases, the J end lost 0 bases, and 7 bases lay between the germline ends. The CDR3 protein is CASKDYSNQPQHF. The CDR3 region has the DNA TGTGCCAGTAAGGATTATAGCAATCAGCCCCAGCATTTT.

The chain carries TRBV19 and TRBJ1-2; perhaps TRBD1 as D (5 bases). Trimming pared 3 bases from V and 2 bases from J, leaving 13 bases between. The CDR3 runs 15 residues. Per germline, CDR1 LNHDA and CDR2 SQIVND (reference sequence). CDR3 in DNA: TGTGCCAGTAGTATCGGGACTCGGGTAAACTATGGCTACACCTTC. This encodes CASSIGTRVNYGYTF. The variable domain in full, with the rest retrieved from reference TRBV19 and TRBJ1-2, is DGGITQSPKYLFRKEGQNVTLSCEQNLNHDAMYWYRQDPGQGLRLIYYSQIVNDFQKGDIAEGYSVSREKKESFPLTVTSAQKNPTAFYLCASSIGTRVNYGYTFGSGTRLTVV.

The chain couples TRBV19 to TRBJ2-1; D may be TRBD2 (6 bases). Trimming removed 2 bases from V and 1 base from J, with 9 bases in between. The CDR3 totals 15 residues. Germline CDR1 and CDR2: LNHDA and SQIVND (reference sequence). DNA of the CDR3: TGTGCCAGTAGTATATTAGCGGAGTCCTACAATGAGCAGTTCTTC. Its translation is CASSILAESYNEQFF.

This clonotype was counted a single time. This chain joins TRBV3-1 and TRBJ2-7, with TRBD2 matching over 8 bases. Germline values: CDR1 LGHDT, CDR2 YNNKEL (reference sequence). V lost 4 bases to trimming and J lost 4 bases; unmatched junction nucleotides: 9. This CDR3 region has 15 residues. The CDR3 nucleotides are TGTGCCAGCAGCCCCCAGGGCGGGGGGCGTTACGAGCAGTACTTC. It encodes CASSPQGGGRYEQYF.

Only a few counts were recorded for this clonotype. The chain employs TRBV7-2 and TRBJ1-2, with D tentatively TRBD1 (5 bases). Germline CDR1 SGHTA, CDR2 FQGNSA. The CDR3 consists of 14 residues. V was pared by 5 bases and J by 8 bases, with 18 bases between. The CDR3 nucleotides read TGTGCCAGCAGCCTGGGGCGGGCCGTCTTGGGCTACACCTTC. Translated, it gives CASSLGRAVLGYTF.

This chain links TRBV11-2 with TRBJ2-1; no reliable D call. V lost 1 base, J lost 0 bases, and 7 bases lay in between. Germline V gives CDR1 SGHAT, CDR2 FQNNGV. The CDR3 spans 15 residues. CDR3 region: CASSLVPSSYNEQFF. CDR3 DNA: TGTGCCAGCAGCTTAGTCCCAAGCTCCTACAATGAGCAGTTCTTC. Based on the CDR3 plus reference TRBV11-2 and TRBJ2-1, the full variable domain is EAGVAQSPRYKIIEKRQSVAFWCNPISGHATLYWYQQILGQGPKLLIQFQNNGVVDDSQLPKDRFSAERLKGVDSTLKIQPAKLEDSAVYLCASSLVPSSYNEQFFGPGTRLTVL.

The V gene is TRBV9, the J gene TRBJ2-1; TRBD2 aligns across 7 bases. The CDR3 contains 15 residues. V lost 0 bases to trimming and J lost 7 bases; unmatched junction nucleotides: 7. From germline, CDR1 is SGDLS and CDR2 YYNGEE. The CDR3 loop is CASSVGGGRFNEQFF. In nucleotides, the CDR3 is TGTGCCAGCAGCGTAGGGGGCGGGAGATTTAATGAGCAGTTCTTC.

The chain recombines TRBV7-9 with TRBJ1-2, with 11 bases matching TRBD1. Germline assignment: CDR1 SEHNR and CDR2 FQNEAQ (reference sequence). The V gene end was trimmed by 7 bases and the J gene end by 4 bases; junction bases not matched to a gene: 8. This CDR3 is 15 amino acids long. The CDR3 DNA sequence: TGTGCCAGCACCCGTTCCGGGACAGGGGGCTATGGCTACACCTTC. Encoded protein: CASTRSGTGGYGYTF.

The gene calls are TRBV11-3 and TRBJ2-5, with D unclear. CDR3 length equals 12 residues. Trimming removed 5 bases from V and 4 bases from J, with 8 bases in between. Germline V gives CDR1 SGHNT, CDR2 YENEEA. The DNA of the CDR3 is TGTGCCAGCAGCGGTAAGGGAGAGACCCAGTACTTC. Encoded protein: CASSGKGETQYF.